One and the same sample provided the 7 T cell receptor beta chains below, sequenced in a study of blood T cells in healthy people across ages. The use of a sample-barcoded 5' primer and a J-beta primer mix characterized a second PCR of about 6 to 12 cycles. TCRdb reprocessed the 5' RACE reads with MiXCR, giving one entry per CDR3 protein. The data contain about 590,000 distinct CDR3 sequences, about 30% of them singletons. Sequenced sample: blood. These receptors were taken from a woman of 80 years or more in good health.

This sequence joins TRBV19 and TRBJ1-1; D may be TRBD1 (6 bases). The CDR3 contains 15 residues. V lost 0 bases to trimming and J lost 4 bases, with 12 bases between them. CDR1 and CDR2 from the germline V gene are LNHDA and SQIVND (reference sequence). CDR3 residues: CASSIDPGHLTEAFF. The CDR3 nucleotides are TGTGCCAGTAGTATAGACCCGGGACATCTCACTGAAGCTTTCTTT.

In its sample, this clonotype was seen many times. The chain uses TRBV7-2 and TRBJ2-7, with TRBD1 matching over 8 bases. This CDR3 contains 14 residues. Germline V gene data show CDR1 as SGHTA and CDR2 as FQGNSA. V trimming: 5 bases; J trimming: 1 base; junction bases outside the gene matches: 4. This CDR3 is CASSTRDRSYEQYF. For the CDR3, the DNA is TGTGCCAGCAGCACCCGGGACAGGTCCTACGAGCAGTACTTC.

Regarding this clonotype: A much larger clone sits a single nucleotide away, making a read error possible. The chain has TRBV7-9 and TRBJ2-1; D might be TRBD1 (5 bases). Near its end, the DNA agrees better with TRBJ2-7, so the J call may be wrong. CDR3 length: 16 residues. Looked up from germline, CDR1 is SEHNR and CDR2 is FQNEAQ (reference sequence). CDR3 region: CASSAQVRASYNEQYF. For the CDR3, the DNA is TGTGCCAGCAGCGCACAGGTTAGGGCATCCTACAATGAGCAGTACTTC.

This clonotype was seen a few times. The genes are TRBV5-4 and TRBJ2-3; TRBD1 or TRBD2 may be the D gene (5 bases each). V was cut by 1 base and J by 8 bases, with 20 bases left in between. The CDR3 is 16 amino acids. Germline lookup yields CDR1 SGHNT and CDR2 YYREEE (reference sequence). The CDR3 DNA sequence: TGTGCCAGCAGCTTGATTATGAGCGAGGGGCCGGCTACGCAGTATTTT. It specifies CASSLIMSEGPATQYF.

At least ten counts were recorded for this clonotype. The V and J genes are TRBV24-1 and TRBJ2-7, with TRBD1 identical over 9 bases. This CDR3 has 16 residues. Germline CDR1 reads KGHDR; CDR2 reads SFDVKD. V lost 2 bases and J lost 1; bases outside the gene matches: 5. CDR3 bases: TGTGCCACCAGTGATTCCGGGACAGGGCAATCCTACGAGCAGTACTTC. Protein: CATSDSGTGQSYEQYF.

This chain joins TRBV29-1 and TRBJ2-7; TRBD1 or TRBD2 may be the D gene (6 bases each). The CDR3 runs 13 residues. Germline CDR1 and CDR2: SQVTM and ANQGSEA. Trimming pared 7 bases from V and 6 bases from J, leaving 19 bases between. CDR3 coding DNA: TGCAGCGGCCAGGAGGGGGTGCTTAGCGAGCAGTACTTC. The encoded protein is CSGQEGVLSEQYF.

This clonotype showed up just a few times. The chain uses TRBV5-1 and TRBJ1-1, with 9 nucleotides matching TRBD1. Germline CDR1 and CDR2: SGHRS and YFSETQ. Trimming cost V 0 bases and J 5 bases; bases outside gene matches: 5. This CDR3 is 15 amino acids long. The CDR3 loop is CASSLVQGAVTEAFF. The CDR3 DNA follows: TGCGCCAGCAGCTTGGTACAGGGGGCAGTTACTGAAGCTTTCTTT.